This T cell receptor beta chain is drawn from a study of blood T cell repertoires in COVID-19. Study-level information: Italy, Spain and the United States were the sources of the convalescent and acute COVID-19 samples. The analysed material was cDNA or gDNA that came from T cells, B-cell-depleted T cells, or PBMCs.

CDR1 is SGHRS, CDR2 YFSETQ, per germline. The V and J ends lost 2 bases and 3 bases, in that order; junction bases with no gene match: 4. The CDR3 runs to 15 residues. Original analysis: From reference gene primer amplification, estimates of nucleated cell counts were derived. TCRdb keeps only in-frame clones here, not all; method: immunoSEQ multiplex PCR. V and J calls and clone size are given by that table; D and trimming were obtained from the DNA. The table records more than 200,000 clones, about four fifths of them present only once. The chain employs TRBV5-1 and TRBJ2-3; 9 bases map to TRBD1. This TCR was sampled from a man older than 75 with acute or convalescent COVID-19. Sequencing was carried out using peripheral blood. CDR3 residues: CASSLQGASTDTQYF. CDR3 nucleotide sequence: TGCGCCAGCAGCTTACAGGGGGCCAGTACAGATACGCAGTATTTT.